This TCR beta chain originates from a study of blood T cell repertoires in COVID-19. Study overall: PBMCs, B-cell-depleted T cells, or T cells provided the cDNA or gDNA that made up the material.

The data were produced by immunoSEQ multiplex PCR, yet TCRdb's version contains in-frame clones alone and is incomplete. The table shows around 280,000 clones, with approximately 86% occurring only once. The CDR3 length is 13 residues. Germline CDR1 SQVTM, CDR2 ANQGSEA. V shed 2 bases and J shed 15 bases, with 17 bases lying between them. V and J are TRBV29-1 and TRBJ1-6; D perhaps matches TRBD1 (5 bases). The origin of this receptor is a woman between 50 and 59 years old who had recovered from COVID-19. What was sequenced was peripheral blood. In DNA form, the CDR3 reads TGCAGCGTTGAATCGACGGCCGGGGGGGACCTCCACTTT. As protein: CSVESTAGGDLHF.